This TCR beta chain was profiled in a study of graft-versus-host responses after intestinal transplantation. About the study: Transplant recipients had multivisceral, liver-intestinal, or isolated intestinal grafts. Every recipient underwent anti-thymocyte globulin induction, then tacrolimus and steroids for two to four years.

Profiled with immunoSEQ multiplex PCR; TCRdb holds only in-frame clones, not every one. The data show about 100,000 clones, roughly 90% seen once. This CDR3 has 15 amino acids. Germline assignment: CDR1 MDHEN and CDR2 SYDVKM. Trimming took 2 bases from V and 5 from J, leaving 10 bases between them. General study results and limits: Patients who carried graft-donor T cell macrochimerism also had high graft-versus-host to host-versus-graft clonal ratios in their allografts.

Concerning this clone: Antigen: not known.

The starting material was unstimulated CD4+ T cells sorted from spleen or lymph node cells, obtained before transplant. V usage is TRBV28 and J usage is TRBJ1-6; D unclear. The clonotype comes from a human donor who was the organ donor for an intestinal transplant. CDR3 DNA sequence: TGTGCCAGCAGTTTAACCCCGATGGATAATTCACCCCTCCACTTT. Protein sequence: CASSLTPMDNSPLHF.